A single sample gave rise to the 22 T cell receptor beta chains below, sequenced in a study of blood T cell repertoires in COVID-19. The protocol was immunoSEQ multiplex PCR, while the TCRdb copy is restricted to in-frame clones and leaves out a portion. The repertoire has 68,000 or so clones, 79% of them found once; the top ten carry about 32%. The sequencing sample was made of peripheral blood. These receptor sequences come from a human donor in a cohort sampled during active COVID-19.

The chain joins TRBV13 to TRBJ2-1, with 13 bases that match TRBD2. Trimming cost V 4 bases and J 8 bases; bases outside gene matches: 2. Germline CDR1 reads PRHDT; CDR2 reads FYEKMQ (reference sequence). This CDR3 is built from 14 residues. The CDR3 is CASSSGLAGDEQFF. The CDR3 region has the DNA TGTGCCAGCAGCTCAGGACTAGCGGGAGATGAGCAGTTCTTC.

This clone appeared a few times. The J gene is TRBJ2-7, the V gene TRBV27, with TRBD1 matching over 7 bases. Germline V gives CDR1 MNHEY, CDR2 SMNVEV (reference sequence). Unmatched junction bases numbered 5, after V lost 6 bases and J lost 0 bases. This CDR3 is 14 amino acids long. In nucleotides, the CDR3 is TGTGCCAGCAGAACCAGGGACAGCTCCTACGAGCAGTACTTC. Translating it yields CASRTRDSSYEQYF.

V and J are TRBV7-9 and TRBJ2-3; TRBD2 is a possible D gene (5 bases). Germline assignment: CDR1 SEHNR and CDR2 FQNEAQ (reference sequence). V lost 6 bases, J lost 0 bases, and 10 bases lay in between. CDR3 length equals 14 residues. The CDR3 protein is CASRTERSTDTQYF. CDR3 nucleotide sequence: TGTGCCAGCAGAACCGAGCGGAGCACAGATACGCAGTATTTT.

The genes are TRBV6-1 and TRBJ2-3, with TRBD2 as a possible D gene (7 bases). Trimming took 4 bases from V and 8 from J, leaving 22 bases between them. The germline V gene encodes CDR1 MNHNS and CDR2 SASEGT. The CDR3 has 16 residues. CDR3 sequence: CASSAQAGPKGGTQYF. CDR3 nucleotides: TGTGCCAGCAGTGCGCAAGCGGGACCGAAAGGGGGTACGCAGTATTTT.

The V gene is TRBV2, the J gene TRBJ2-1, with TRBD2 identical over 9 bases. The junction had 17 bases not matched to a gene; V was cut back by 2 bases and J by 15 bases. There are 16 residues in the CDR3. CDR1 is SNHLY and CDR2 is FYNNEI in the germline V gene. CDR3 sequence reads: CASSESLAGRTGGTFF. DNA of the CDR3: TGTGCCAGCAGTGAAAGTCTAGCGGGACGTACAGGTGGGACGTTCTTC.

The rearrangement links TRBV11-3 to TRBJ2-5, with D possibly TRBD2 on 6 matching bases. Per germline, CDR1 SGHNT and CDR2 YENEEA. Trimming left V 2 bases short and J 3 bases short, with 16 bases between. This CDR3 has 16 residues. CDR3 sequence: CASSLSLARLEETQYF. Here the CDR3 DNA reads TGTGCCAGCAGCTTATCCCTAGCGAGGTTGGAAGAGACCCAGTACTTC.

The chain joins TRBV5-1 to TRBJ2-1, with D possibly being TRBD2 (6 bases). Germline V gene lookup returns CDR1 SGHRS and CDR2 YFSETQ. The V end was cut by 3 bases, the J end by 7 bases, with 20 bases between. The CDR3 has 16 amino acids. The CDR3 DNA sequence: TGCGCCAGCAGCTGGGGGGTGGCTGTCGGGTTAAATGAGCAGTTCTTC. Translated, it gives CASSWGVAVGLNEQFF.

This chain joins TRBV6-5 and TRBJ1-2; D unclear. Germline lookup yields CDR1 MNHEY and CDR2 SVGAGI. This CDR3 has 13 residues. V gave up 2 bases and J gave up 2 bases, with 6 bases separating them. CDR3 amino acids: CASSYEANYGYTF. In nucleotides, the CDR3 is TGTGCCAGCAGTTACGAGGCGAACTATGGCTACACCTTC.

This CDR3 is CASHNSNQPQHF. The CDR3 DNA reads TGTGCCAGCCACAATAGCAATCAGCCCCAGCATTTT. V is TRBV6-6 and J is TRBJ1-5; D gene ambiguous. The CDR3 consists of 12 residues. CDR1 MNHNY and CDR2 SVGAGI come from the germline V gene (reference sequence). The V end was cut by 8 bases, the J end by 0 bases, with 5 bases between.

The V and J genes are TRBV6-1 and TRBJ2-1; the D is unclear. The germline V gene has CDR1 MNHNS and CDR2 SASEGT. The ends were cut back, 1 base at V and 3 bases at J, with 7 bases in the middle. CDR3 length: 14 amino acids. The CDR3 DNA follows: TGTGCCAGCAGTGAAGGTGCCAGCTACAATGAGCAGTTCTTC. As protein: CASSEGASYNEQFF.

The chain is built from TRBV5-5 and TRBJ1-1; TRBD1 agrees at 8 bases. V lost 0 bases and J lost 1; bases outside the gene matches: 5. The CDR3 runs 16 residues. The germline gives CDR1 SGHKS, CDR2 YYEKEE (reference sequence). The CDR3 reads CASSLGPDRGNTEAFF. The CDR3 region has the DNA TGTGCCAGCAGCTTGGGCCCCGACAGGGGGAACACTGAAGCTTTCTTT.

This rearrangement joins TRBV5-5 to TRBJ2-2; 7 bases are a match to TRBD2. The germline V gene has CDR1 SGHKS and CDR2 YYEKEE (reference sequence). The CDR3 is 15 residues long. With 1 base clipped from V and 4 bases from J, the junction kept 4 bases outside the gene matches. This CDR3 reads CASSLHREGTGELFF. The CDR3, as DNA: TGTGCCAGCAGCTTGCATAGGGAGGGCACCGGGGAGCTGTTTTTT.

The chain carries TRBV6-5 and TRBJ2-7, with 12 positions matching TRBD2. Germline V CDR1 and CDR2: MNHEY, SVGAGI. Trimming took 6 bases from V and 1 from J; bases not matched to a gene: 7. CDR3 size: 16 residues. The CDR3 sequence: CASSYRLAGASYEQYF. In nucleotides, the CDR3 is TGTGCCAGCAGCTACCGACTAGCGGGAGCATCCTACGAGCAGTACTTC.

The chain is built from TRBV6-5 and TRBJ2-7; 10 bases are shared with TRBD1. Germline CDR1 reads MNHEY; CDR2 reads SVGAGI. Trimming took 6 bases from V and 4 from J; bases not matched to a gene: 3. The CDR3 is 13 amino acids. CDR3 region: CASRGGQGYEQYF. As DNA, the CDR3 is TGTGCCAGCAGGGGGGGACAGGGGTACGAGCAGTACTTC.

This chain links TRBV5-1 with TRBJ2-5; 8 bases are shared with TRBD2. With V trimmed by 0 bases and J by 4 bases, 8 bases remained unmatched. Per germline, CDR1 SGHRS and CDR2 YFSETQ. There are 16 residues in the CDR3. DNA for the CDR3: TGCGCCAGCAGCTTGGCCTTGCGGGGGGCACGAGAGACCCAGTACTTC. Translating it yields CASSLALRGARETQYF.

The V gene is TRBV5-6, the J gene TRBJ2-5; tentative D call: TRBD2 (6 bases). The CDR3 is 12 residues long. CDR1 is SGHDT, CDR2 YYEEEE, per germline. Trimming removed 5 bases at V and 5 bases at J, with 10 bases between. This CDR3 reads CASSPGVETQYF. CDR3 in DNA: TGTGCCAGCAGTCCGGGAGTGGAGACCCAGTACTTC.

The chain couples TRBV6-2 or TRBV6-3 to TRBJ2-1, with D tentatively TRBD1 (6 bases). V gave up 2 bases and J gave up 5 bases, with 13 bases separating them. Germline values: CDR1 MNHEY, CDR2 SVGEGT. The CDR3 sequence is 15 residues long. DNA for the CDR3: TGTGCCAGCAGTTACGAGGGGGAGCCTGACAATGAGCAGTTCTTC. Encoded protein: CASSYEGEPDNEQFF.

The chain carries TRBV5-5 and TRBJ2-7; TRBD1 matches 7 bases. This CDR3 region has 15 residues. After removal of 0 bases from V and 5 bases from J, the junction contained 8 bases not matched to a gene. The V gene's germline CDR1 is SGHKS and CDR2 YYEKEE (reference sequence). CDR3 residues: CASSLVVTGADEQYF. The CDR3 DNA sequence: TGTGCCAGCAGCTTGGTTGTAACAGGGGCCGACGAGCAGTACTTC.

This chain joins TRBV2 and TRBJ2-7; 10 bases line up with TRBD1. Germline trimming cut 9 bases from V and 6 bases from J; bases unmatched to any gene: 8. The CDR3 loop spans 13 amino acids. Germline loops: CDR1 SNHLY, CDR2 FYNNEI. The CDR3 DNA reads TGTGCCAGTCGGACAGGGGGTACCTCCGAGCAGTACTTC. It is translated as CASRTGGTSEQYF.

CDR3 in amino acids: CASSWDRSSTDTQYF. DNA for the CDR3: TGTGCCAGCAGCTGGGACAGGAGTTCCACAGATACGCAGTATTTT. V usage is TRBV7-8 and J usage is TRBJ2-3; 8 bases match TRBD1. Germline CDR1 and CDR2: SGHVS and FQNEAQ. The CDR3 contains 15 residues. Losses at the gene ends were 4 bases for V and 2 bases for J; bases not matched to a gene: 5.

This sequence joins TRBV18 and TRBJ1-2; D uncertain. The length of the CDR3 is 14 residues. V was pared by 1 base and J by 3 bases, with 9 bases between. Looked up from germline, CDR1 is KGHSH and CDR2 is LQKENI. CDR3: CASSPRAGDYGYTF. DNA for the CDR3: TGTGCCAGCTCACCACGGGCGGGAGACTATGGCTACACCTTC.

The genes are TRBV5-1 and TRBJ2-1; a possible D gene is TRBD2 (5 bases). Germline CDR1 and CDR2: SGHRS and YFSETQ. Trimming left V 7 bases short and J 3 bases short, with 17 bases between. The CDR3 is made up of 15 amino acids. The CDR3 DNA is TGCGCCAGCTACGGAGGAGGAACCCGCTACAATGAGCAGTTCTTC. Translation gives CASYGGGTRYNEQFF.